A single sample gave rise to the 10 T cell receptor beta chains below, sequenced in a study of blood T cell repertoires in COVID-19. Some clones are missing from TCRdb's copy, which holds only in-frame ones; the method was immunoSEQ multiplex PCR. The data show fewer than 200,000 clones, around nine tenths seen once. Specimen: peripheral blood. The receptor set was obtained from a woman aged 70-85 years with COVID-19, enrolled during active disease.

In this sample, this clone turned up a few times. The J gene is TRBJ1-2, the V gene TRBV24-1; unclear D gene. Germline lookup yields CDR1 KGHDR and CDR2 SFDVKD. Trimming shortened V by 4 bases and J by 5 bases, and 4 bases separated the two germline ends. The CDR3 is 11 amino acids. The CDR3 DNA reads as TGTGCCACCAGTGACCCGTATGGCTACACCTTC. It encodes CATSDPYGYTF.

The CDR3 DNA reads as TGCAGCGGGGCGGGGGGGAACACTGAAGCTTTCTTT. The encoded protein is CSGAGGNTEAFF. The chain has TRBV29-1 and TRBJ1-1, with a possible D match to TRBD1 (5 bases). The CDR3 has 12 residues. With 7 bases removed from V and 1 base from J, the gap between germline ends came to 10 bases. The germline gives CDR1 SQVTM, CDR2 ANQGSEA.

This chain uses TRBV19 with TRBJ2-7; 8 bases are a match to TRBD2. Germline V gene data show CDR1 as LNHDA and CDR2 as SQIVND (reference sequence). CDR3 length: 14 residues. The junction had 5 bases not matched to a gene; V was cut back by 4 bases and J by 3 bases. Here the CDR3 reads CASSKLADHYEQYF. In DNA, the CDR3 is TGTGCCAGTAGTAAACTAGCGGACCACTACGAGCAGTACTTC.

The chain links TRBV19 to TRBJ1-4, with TRBD1 identical over 7 bases. The CDR3 loop spans 16 amino acids. J lost 7 bases, V lost 5 bases, and 13 bases had no gene match. Per germline, CDR1 LNHDA and CDR2 SQIVND (reference sequence). The CDR3 sequence: CASSQTATGTGEKLFF. The CDR3 nucleotides are TGTGCCAGTAGTCAAACCGCGACAGGGACGGGTGAAAAACTGTTTTTT.

The V gene is TRBV4-1, the J gene TRBJ2-4; 7 bases match TRBD1. Germline values: CDR1 MGHRA, CDR2 YSYEKL. The trim removed 0 bases at V and 9 bases at J, leaving 8 bases unmatched. The CDR3 has 15 amino acids. The CDR3 region is CASSQDGPGGSIQYF. The CDR3 DNA sequence: TGCGCCAGCAGCCAAGACGGCCCAGGGGGAAGCATTCAGTACTTC.

CDR3 in amino acids: CASSTPSWSPGANVLTF. CDR3 bases: TGTGCCAGCAGCACTCCCAGCTGGAGCCCTGGGGCCAACGTCCTGACTTTC. The chain uses TRBV11-2 and TRBJ2-6, with D hard to call. Trimming took 5 bases from V and 2 from J, leaving 16 bases between them. This CDR3 comprises 17 residues. Germline V gives CDR1 SGHAT, CDR2 FQNNGV.

Details on this clone: Because the CDR3's place on the DNA is in doubt, the DNA is left out and the CDR3 is given as listed by TCRdb. The J gene is TRBJ1-1, the V gene TRBV24-1; TRBD1, the table's D call, lacks a check against the DNA. The CDR3 spans 21 residues, counting both ends. CDR1 is KGHDR and CDR2 is SFDVKD in the germline V gene. The CDR3 here is CASYLCHQGIGQGHYYTEAFF.

V is TRBV29-1 and J is TRBJ1-1; D ambiguous. Germline V lookup: CDR1 SQVTM, CDR2 ANQGSEA. The CDR3 has 13 residues. V was trimmed by 5 bases and J by 1 base, leaving 11 bases between them. This CDR3 is CSVNPRENTEAFF. In nucleotides, the CDR3 is TGCAGCGTTAACCCCCGGGAGAACACTGAAGCTTTCTTT.

The CDR3 DNA reads as TGTGCCAGCAGCTGGGGGGACAGGGGCACAGATACGCAGTATTTT. Translating gives CASSWGDRGTDTQYF. This chain connects TRBV6-6 to TRBJ2-3, with TRBD1 matching over 9 bases. The CDR3 is 15 residues long. The germline gives CDR1 MNHNY, CDR2 SVGAGI (reference sequence). V gave up 6 bases and J gave up 1 base; unmatched junction bases: 5.

The chain has TRBV27 and TRBJ2-7, with a possible D match to TRBD2 (6 bases). Germline CDR1 MNHEY, CDR2 SMNVEV (reference sequence). Trimming pared 3 bases from V and 0 bases from J, leaving 12 bases between. The CDR3 is 15 residues long. The CDR3 bases are TGTGCCAGCAGTTTTAAGGAGGGGAGCTCCTACGAGCAGTACTTC. Translated, it gives CASSFKEGSSYEQYF.